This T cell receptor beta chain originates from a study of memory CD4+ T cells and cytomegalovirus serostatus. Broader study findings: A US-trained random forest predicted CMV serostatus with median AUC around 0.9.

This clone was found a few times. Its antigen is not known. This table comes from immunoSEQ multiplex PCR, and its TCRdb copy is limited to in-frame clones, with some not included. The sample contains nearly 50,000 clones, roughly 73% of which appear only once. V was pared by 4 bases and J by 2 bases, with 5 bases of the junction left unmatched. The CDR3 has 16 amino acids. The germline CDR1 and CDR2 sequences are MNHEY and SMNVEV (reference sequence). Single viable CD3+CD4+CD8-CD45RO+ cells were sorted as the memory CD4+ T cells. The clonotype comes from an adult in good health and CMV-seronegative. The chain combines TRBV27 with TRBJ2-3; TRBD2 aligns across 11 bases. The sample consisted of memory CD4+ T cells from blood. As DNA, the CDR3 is TGTGCCAGCAGTTCCGGGACTAGCGGCTACACAGATACGCAGTATTTT. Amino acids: CASSSGTSGYTDTQYF.